This T cell receptor (beta chain) originates from a study of cytomegalovirus exposure and HLA in healthy donors. Findings and caveats of the study: The authors later found most CMV-associated TCR beta chains appeared HLA-restricted. Most TCR sequences were seen very rarely across donors, but some public TCRs occurred in many. Previously analyzed data showed that most TCR beta V segments were productive at a frequency of about 90% or about 30%.

The CDR3 is made up of 15 amino acids. Germline V gives CDR1 SGHRS, CDR2 YFSETQ. The ends lost 4 bases at V and 0 bases at J; junction bases unmatched: 7. In the case of this clone: Its antigen is unknown.

Use of 60 Vbeta and 13 Jbeta primers characterized the PCR. The authors' processing: In a later analysis, the count reached 74 million or so unique TCR beta chains, with roughly 11 million shared. Clones were sequenced by immunoSEQ multiplex PCR, and TCRdb holds only the in-frame ones, with some missing. V and J calls and clone size follow that table, whereas D and trimming were derived from the DNA. The sample records 160,000 or so clones, 70% to 80% being singletons. Sequenced input: PBMCs. The V call is TRBV5-1, the J call TRBJ2-7; 7 bases align to TRBD1. This receptor was identified in a male donor in good health and CMV-seronegative. This chain's CDR3 is CASSDDGTVSYEQYF. The CDR3 region has the DNA TGCGCCAGCAGCGACGACGGGACAGTCTCCTACGAGCAGTACTTC.